What follows describes a single T cell receptor (beta chain). The sample originates from a study of blood T cell repertoires in COVID-19. Each participant's cohort was designated according to participant-reported clinical history. Germline CDR1 reads KGHDR; CDR2 reads SFDVKD. The CDR3 consists of 15 residues. The V gene lost 3 bases and the J gene lost 6 bases, with 16 bases spanning the gap. Measured with immunoSEQ multiplex PCR; TCRdb has only the in-frame clones, and not every one. The sample consists of about 150,000 clones, 88% of them appearing once. This receptor was obtained from a woman in her thirties with acute COVID-19. The sequenced sample was PBMCs or T cells enriched from blood (not recorded which). The chain has TRBV24-1 and TRBJ1-2, with a tentative D call TRBD1 (5 bases). The CDR3 DNA reads as TGTGCCACCAGTGATCCAGAGAGGTCGGGGGATGGCTACACCTTC. It translates to CATSDPERSGDGYTF.